This T cell receptor beta chain was observed in a study of Ad26.COV2.S vaccination and SARS-CoV-2 variants (dated by TCRdb to 2020 to 2022). Regarding the complete study: Vaccine-arm donors were drawn from COV1001, a multicentre, randomized, double-blind, placebo-controlled phase I-IIa trial of Ad26.COV2.S in healthy adults. Trial participants were randomized into five groups of five: low-dose or high-dose Ad26.COV2.S given once or twice, or placebo on both occasions. TCRbeta repertoire sequencing was used to assess the specificity and breadth of SARS-CoV-2-reactive T cell receptors after Ad26.COV2.S vaccination. A total of approximately 30 samples were included in the TCR-sequenced set, comprising some 20 Ad26.COV2.S vaccine recipients, 5 placebo recipients and 8 SARS-CoV-2 convalescent individuals. Ad26.COV2.S was given intramuscularly at 5x10^10 or 1x10^11 viral particles, as a single shot or as two shots 56 days apart. Throughout the experiments and outcome assessment, investigators stayed blinded to trial group allocation. Study-wide findings and limitations: The authors noted that the TCR breadth and depth analyses may have underestimated total T cell responses. Ad26.COV2.S recipients had higher spike-specific TCR breadth than placebo recipients (P = 0.0014). Comparing responses between vaccine doses or regimens was not something the study was powered to do. After vaccination, spike-specific CD8+ and CD4+ T cell responses were reported to show substantial breadth. Non-spike TCR breadth was comparable between vaccine and placebo recipients, consistent with the vaccine containing only spike.

Worth noting for this clone: Its antigen remains unidentified. No quality values exist for individual bases; no much larger clone is one base distant.

Looking up the germline V gene yields CDR1 SNHLY and CDR2 FYNNEI. V ends up 7 bases short and J 6 bases short, with an unmatched junction base count of 16. The CDR3 contains 16 residues, cysteine and phenylalanine counted. Only the CDR3 portion is preserved as DNA: 48 bases, with reading frame beginning at the first base. The sample's treatment or condition label is to be understood as: some 20 received Ad26.COV2.S at low or high dose, single or two shots; about 5 received placebo; per-sample allocation not given. Repertoires of vaccine and placebo recipients were sequenced from samples collected on day 63 after the first injection. Between 29 July and 7 August 2020, Cohort 1b enrolled 20 to 30 adults aged 18-55 years at one site in Boston, USA. As a vaccine, Ad26.COV2.S was a replication-incompetent adenovirus type 26 vector that expressed a prefusion-stabilized SARS-CoV-2 spike protein derived from the original Wuhan strain.

The immunoSEQ Assay was the method used to sequence TCRbeta CDR3 regions. After extraction, genomic DNA underwent amplification by bias-controlled multiplex PCR, followed by high-throughput sequencing. In the paper's pipeline: To quantify the absolute abundance of each unique TCRbeta CDR3 region, sequences were collapsed and filtered. T cell fraction was estimated by normalization of TCRbeta template counts to usable DNA, with usable DNA being measured through amplification of reference genes present in all nucleated cells. Repertoire TCRs were annotated as SARS-CoV-2-specific by exact matching of V gene, CDR3 amino acid sequence and J gene to a known reactive TCR set. The reference SARS-CoV-2 TCR set was derived from MIRA and filtered for enrichment in COVID-19-positive ImmuneCODE repertoires, a step that removed public or cross-reactive TCRs. Using the MIRA antigens, annotated TCRs were further analysed by specific ORF or by position within an ORF. Depth was the summed frequency of annotated unique rearrangements, while breadth was defined as annotated unique rearrangements over total unique productive rearrangements. Group comparisons of TCR breadth used two-sided Wilcoxon rank-sum tests. Not all clones reach the TCRdb copy of this immuneACCESS table, which keeps in-frame sequences only. Checked studies attribute under half of the gap to unresolved V genes and leave the rest unexplained. Clone size and V and J calls were adopted from that table, with D and trimming inferred from the DNA. The sample table contains 250,000 to 300,000 clones; only one count was recorded for around 87% of them. Together, the top ten hold less than 3.5% of the sample.

Sequencing was performed on peripheral blood, taken in a trial of Ad26.COV2.S vaccine versus placebo. The chain is assembled from TRBV2 and TRBJ2-7, with 9 middle bases fitting TRBD1. This receptor was identified in a person aged 18-60 years who received the Ad26.COV2.S COVID-19 vaccine or a placebo. DNA sequence: TGTGCCAGCACTGGAGGGGCCAGTGACAGGGGGTTCGAGCAGTACTTC. It is translated as CASTGGASDRGFEQYF. The reference TRBV2 and TRBJ2-7 proteins fill in what lies around the CDR3, so the full variable domain reads EPEVTQTPSHQVTQMGQEVILRCVPISNHLYFYWYRQILGQKVEFLVSFYNNEISEKSEIFDDQFSVERPDGSNFTLKIRSTKLEDSAMYFCASTGGASDRGFEQYFGPGTRLTVT.